Detailed here is one TCR beta chain. The repertoire was sequenced with immunoSEQ multiplex PCR; TCRdb's copy has only in-frame clones and lacks some. The table includes some 78,000 clones, approximately 90% detected once. The data were obtained in a study of OX40 agonist ivuxolimab in advanced cancers. The overall study: Under the entry rules, prior anti-PD-1, anti-PD-L1 or anti-CTLA-4 therapy was allowed, and roughly 41% had some.

The clonotype comes from an adult with an advanced solid tumor such as melanoma, head and neck, liver or kidney cancer. Sequencing was performed on CD4+ or CD8+ T cells sorted from blood, taken in a trial of the OX40 agonist ivuxolimab.

CDR3 coding DNA: TGTGCCACCAGCAGAGAGGGGTGGGGGGGCCGACAGACCCAGTACTTC. Protein sequence: CATSREGWGGRQTQYF. The chain is built from TRBV15 and TRBJ2-5, with D perhaps TRBD2 (7 bases). V was shortened by 0 bases and J by 6 bases, with 17 bases between the two germline ends. Per germline, CDR1 LNHNV and CDR2 YYDKDF (reference sequence). CDR3 length: 16 amino acids.